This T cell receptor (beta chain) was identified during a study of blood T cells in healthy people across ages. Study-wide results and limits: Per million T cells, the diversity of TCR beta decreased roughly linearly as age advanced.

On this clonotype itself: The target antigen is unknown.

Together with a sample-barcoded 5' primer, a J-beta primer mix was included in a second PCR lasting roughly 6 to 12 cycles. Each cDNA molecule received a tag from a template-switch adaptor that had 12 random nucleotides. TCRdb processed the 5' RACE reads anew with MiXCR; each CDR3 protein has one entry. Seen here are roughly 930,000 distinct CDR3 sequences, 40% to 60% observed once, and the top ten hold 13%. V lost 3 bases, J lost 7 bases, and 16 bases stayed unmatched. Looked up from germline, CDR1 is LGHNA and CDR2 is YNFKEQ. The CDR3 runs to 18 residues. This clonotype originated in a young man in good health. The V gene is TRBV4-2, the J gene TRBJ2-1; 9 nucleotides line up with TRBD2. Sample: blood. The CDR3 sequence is CASSQGPQGGGAMNEQFF. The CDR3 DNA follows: TGTGCCAGCAGCCAGGGGCCCCAAGGCGGGGGGGCAATGAATGAGCAGTTCTTC.